This T cell receptor (beta chain) was recovered during a study of human T cells and chemical hapten exposure. Study in general: 2% DPC applied to a roughly 2 cm by roughly 2 cm arm area sensitized donors. TCR yield per sample varied, mainly due to pooled library volumes. General study findings and limits: Donors, who had alopecia, may show an immune response that differs from healthy people's.

J was trimmed by 7 bases and V by 5 bases; bases with no gene match: 19. The germline gives CDR1 SGHAT, CDR2 FQNNGV. CDR3 length equals 17 residues. Via MiXCR, TCRdb re-called the RACE reads, giving one row per CDR3 protein. The sample carries approximately 60,000 distinct CDR3 sequences, 11% recorded once. Noted time point: patch test 3, about 24 weeks after DPC sensitization. Regarding treatment: therapeutic diphenylcyclopropenone sensitization with weekly scalp DPC. Someone pulled total RNA out of unfractionated whole blood. With respect to this clonotype: No antigen is known for it.

The chain carries TRBV11-2 and TRBJ2-7; 8 bases are a match to TRBD1. Sequencing was performed on whole blood, taken in connection with sensitization to the hapten diphenylcyclopropenone (DPC). The source of this sequence is a young woman with alopecia areata. Some clones in this sample may be carry-over from other donors' samples. Written as DNA, the CDR3 is TGTGCCAGCAGCCCCGTAGCCTCGAGACAGGGGAAAGTAGAGCAGTACTTC. The encoded protein is CASSPVASRQGKVEQYF.